This TCR beta chain appears in the sequencing data of a study of shared clonotypes between healthy human individuals. Study context: Two female and a few male donors aged 18 to 49 were enrolled.

Germline V gene sequence: CDR1 MNHEY, CDR2 SVGAGI. The length of the CDR3 is 13 residues. V was cut by 6 bases and J by 4 bases, with 10 bases left in between. TCRdb keeps only in-frame clones here, not all; method: immunoSEQ multiplex PCR. The table records around 650,000 clones, around 96% of them present only once. General study findings and limits: Naive subsets, compared against memory subsets, generally had larger estimated richness values.

Terminally differentiated effector memory CD45RA+ cells were excluded from the naive CD8 cells, which were CD45RO-negative and positively selected for CCR7. To note about this clone: The antigen remains unidentified.

The sequenced material came from naive CD8+ T cells sorted from blood. This TCR derives from a woman aged 25 to 45 in good health. The chain is built from TRBV6-5 and TRBJ1-5, with D maybe TRBD1 (6 bases). The DNA for the CDR3 is TGTGCCAGCAGACACAGGGAAAATCAGCCCCAGCATTTT. Its protein is CASRHRENQPQHF.